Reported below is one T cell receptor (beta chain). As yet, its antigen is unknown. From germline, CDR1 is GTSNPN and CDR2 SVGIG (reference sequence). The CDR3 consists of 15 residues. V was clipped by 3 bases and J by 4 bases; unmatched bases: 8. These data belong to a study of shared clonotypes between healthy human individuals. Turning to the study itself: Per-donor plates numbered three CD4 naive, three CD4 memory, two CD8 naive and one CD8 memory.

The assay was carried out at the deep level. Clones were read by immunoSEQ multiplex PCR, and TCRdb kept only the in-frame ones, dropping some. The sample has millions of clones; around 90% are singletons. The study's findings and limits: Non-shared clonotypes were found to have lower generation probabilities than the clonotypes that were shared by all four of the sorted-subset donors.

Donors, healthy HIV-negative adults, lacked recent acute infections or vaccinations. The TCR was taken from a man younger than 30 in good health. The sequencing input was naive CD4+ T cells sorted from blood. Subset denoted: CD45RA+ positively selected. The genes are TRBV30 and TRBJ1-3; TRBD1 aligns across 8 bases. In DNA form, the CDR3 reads TGTGCCTGGAGGTCCCCCAGACAGGGGGGAAACACCATATATTTT. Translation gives CAWRSPRQGGNTIYF.